A selection of T cell receptor beta chains follows, all from one sample in a study of blood T cell repertoires in COVID-19. Sequencing used immunoSEQ multiplex PCR; TCRdb keeps in-frame clones, though not all of them. The sample consists of over 200,000 clones, approximately 82% of them appearing once. The sample consisted of peripheral blood. These TCRs come from a woman aged 50 to 60 with acute or convalescent COVID-19. CDR3s include the opening cysteine and the closing phenylalanine or tryptophan.

CDR3	V	J
CASSIEKTGVNQPQHF	TRBV19	TRBJ1-5
CASIPGGYGYTF	TRBV10-1	TRBJ1-2
CSVVTGVWSATYNEQFF	TRBV29-1	TRBJ2-1
CAISESEIASEQYF	TRBV10-3	TRBJ2-7
CASSLAPGQLIYEQYF	TRBV5-1	TRBJ2-7
CASSTNTGGLLEKLFF	TRBV25-1	TRBJ1-4
CASSFTSGQYNEQFF	TRBV7-3	TRBJ2-1
CASSSPSGRADTQYF	TRBV18	TRBJ2-3
CASIGRLGEQFF	TRBV27	TRBJ2-1
CASRAGTDTQYF	TRBV27	TRBJ2-3
CASSLGDRHTEAFF	TRBV7-2	TRBJ1-1
CASSFYRGSYEQYF	TRBV27	TRBJ2-7
CASSSAQLKTYEQYF	TRBV28	TRBJ2-7
CASGQPNPYEQYF	TRBV19	TRBJ2-7
CASSPDSPLHF	TRBV2	TRBJ1-6
CASRGGGNEQFF	TRBV19	TRBJ2-1
CASSFAVGTGYEQYF	TRBV5-5	TRBJ2-7
CASRGQPNYGYTF	TRBV27	TRBJ1-2
CASTRAGEQFF	TRBV27	TRBJ2-1
CASSGWVGRGDYGYTF	TRBV6-1	TRBJ1-2
CASRRDREYEQYF	TRBV11-2	TRBJ2-7
CASSPNGYPNEQYF	TRBV27	TRBJ2-7
CASSVVPTSSYEQYF	TRBV9	TRBJ2-7
CATSFEPGPNYGYTF	TRBV19	TRBJ1-2
CASSILLAGLSSYNEQFF	TRBV19	TRBJ2-1
CASSSPGERINEQFF	TRBV27	TRBJ2-1
CASSYGSFLGFNEQFF	TRBV6-2/TRBV6-3	TRBJ2-1
CASTLTSGRNYEQYF	TRBV21-1	TRBJ2-7
CASSPPPGLAGVLDNEQFF	TRBV7-6	TRBJ2-1
CASSAGTGGSYEQYF	TRBV18	TRBJ2-7
CATVQDDREGYGYTF	TRBV15	TRBJ1-2
CSGAATNEKLFF	TRBV29-1	TRBJ1-4
CASGPGLETADTQYF	TRBV12-5	TRBJ2-3
CASSRTSAWNEQFF	TRBV28	TRBJ2-1
CASRAGPSGNTIYF	TRBV5-1	TRBJ1-3
CASSIGEARDGYTF	TRBV19	TRBJ1-2
CASSLGVPVQETQYF	TRBV7-2	TRBJ2-5
CASSEETGGPQHF	TRBV2	TRBJ1-5
CASSSERNYEQYF	TRBV12-3/TRBV12-4	TRBJ2-7
CATSDESGSGYNEQFF	TRBV24-1	TRBJ2-1
CASSPSGRSYNEQFF	TRBV11-2	TRBJ2-1
CASSEVRASTDTQYF	TRBV2	TRBJ2-3
CATGIGQGGTDTQYF	TRBV10-3	TRBJ2-3
CASSHYRGRNNEQFF	TRBV27	TRBJ2-1
CASSLGAADGYTF	TRBV12-3/TRBV12-4	TRBJ1-2
CATSDPAGSTDTQYF	TRBV24-1	TRBJ2-3
CASSKPGQGYSPLHF	TRBV6-5	TRBJ1-6
CASSRRPLVGSGYEQYF	TRBV19	TRBJ2-7
CASSSRQGEQYF	TRBV19	TRBJ2-7
CASSLAGTVNQPQHF	TRBV27	TRBJ1-5
CASSSTGGWRSYEQYF	TRBV5-1	TRBJ2-7
CASSPAGLLAGEAGELFF	TRBV5-1	TRBJ2-2
CASSLSAGSGYTF	TRBV28	TRBJ1-2